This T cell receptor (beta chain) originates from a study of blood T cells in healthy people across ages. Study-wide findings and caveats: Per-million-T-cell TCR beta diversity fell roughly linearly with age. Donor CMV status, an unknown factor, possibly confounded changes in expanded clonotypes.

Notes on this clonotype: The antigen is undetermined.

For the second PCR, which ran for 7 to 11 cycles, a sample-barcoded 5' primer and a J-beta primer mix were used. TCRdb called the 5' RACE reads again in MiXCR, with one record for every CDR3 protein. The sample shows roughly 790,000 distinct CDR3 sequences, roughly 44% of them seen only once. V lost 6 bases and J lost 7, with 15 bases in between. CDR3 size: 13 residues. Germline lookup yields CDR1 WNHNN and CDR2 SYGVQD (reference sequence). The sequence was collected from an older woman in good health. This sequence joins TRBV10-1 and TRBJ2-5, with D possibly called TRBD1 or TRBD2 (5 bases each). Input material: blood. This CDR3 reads CASSAGTHGTQYF. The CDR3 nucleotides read TGCGCCAGCAGCGCCGGGACCCACGGGACCCAGTACTTC.